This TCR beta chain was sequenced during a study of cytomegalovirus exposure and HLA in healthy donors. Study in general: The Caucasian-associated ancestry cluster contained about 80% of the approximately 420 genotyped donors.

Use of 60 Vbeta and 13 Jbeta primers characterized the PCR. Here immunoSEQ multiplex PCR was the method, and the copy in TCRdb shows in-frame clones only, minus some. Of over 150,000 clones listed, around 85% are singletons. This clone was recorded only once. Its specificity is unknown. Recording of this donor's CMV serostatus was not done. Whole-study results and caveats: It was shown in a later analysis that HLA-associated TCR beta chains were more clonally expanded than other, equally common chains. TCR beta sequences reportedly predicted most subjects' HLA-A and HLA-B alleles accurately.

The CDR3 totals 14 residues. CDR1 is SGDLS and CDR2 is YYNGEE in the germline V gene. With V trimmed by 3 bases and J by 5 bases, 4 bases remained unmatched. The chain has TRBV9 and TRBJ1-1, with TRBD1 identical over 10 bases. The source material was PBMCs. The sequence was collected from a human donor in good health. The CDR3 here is CASSATGGVTEAFF. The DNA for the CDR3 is TGTGCCAGCAGCGCGACAGGGGGCGTTACTGAAGCTTTCTTT.